What follows are 18 T cell receptor beta chains derived from one specimen sequenced in a study of T cell responses to AZD1222 COVID-19 vaccine. TCRdb's copy holds only in-frame clones and misses some; the assay was immunoSEQ multiplex PCR. Of some 120,000 clones in the sample, approximately 93% are singletons; the top ten hold 0.91%. This specimen consisted of peripheral blood, obtained on day 0 of AZD1222 vaccination. These receptors all stem from an adult in good health.

This chain connects TRBV18 to TRBJ2-7; possibly TRBD1 for D (5 bases). Trimming pared 3 bases from V and 0 bases from J, leaving 12 bases between. The CDR3 is 15 amino acids. The germline V gene has CDR1 KGHSH and CDR2 LQKENI. The CDR3 sequence: CASSPGQEPSYEQYF. DNA of the CDR3: TGTGCCAGCTCACCGGGGCAGGAACCCTCCTACGAGCAGTACTTC. The complete variable domain, with remaining parts taken from reference TRBV18 and TRBJ2-7, reads NAGVMQNPRHLVRRRGQEARLRCSPMKGHSHVYWYRQLPEEGLKFMVYLQKENIIDESGMPKERFSAEFPKEGPSILRIQQVVRGDSAAYFCASSPGQEPSYEQYFGPGTRLTVT.

The V call is TRBV19, the J call TRBJ1-1; D gene ambiguous. This CDR3 is built from 16 residues. CDR1 and CDR2 (germline): LNHDA, SQIVND (reference sequence). V lost 0 bases and J lost 0, with 11 bases in between. DNA of the CDR3: TGTGCCAGTAGTATAGAGTCGGGTAGAGTGAACACTGAAGCTTTCTTT. Protein: CASSIESGRVNTEAFF. The entire variable domain, with the rest obtained from reference TRBV19 and TRBJ1-1, is as follows: DGGITQSPKYLFRKEGQNVTLSCEQNLNHDAMYWYRQDPGQGLRLIYYSQIVNDFQKGDIAEGYSVSREKKESFPLTVTSAQKNPTAFYLCASSIESGRVNTEAFFGQGTRLTVV.

The gene calls are TRBV27 and TRBJ2-3; perhaps TRBD2 as D (6 bases). Germline-derived CDR1 and CDR2 are MNHEY and SMNVEV (reference sequence). V was trimmed by 4 bases and J by 2 bases, leaving 13 bases between them. CDR3 size: 15 residues. The CDR3 nucleotides are TGTGCCAGCAGTTCCAGCGGGCCCCTCACAGATACGCAGTATTTT. Amino acids: CASSSSGPLTDTQYF.

The chain uses TRBV27 and TRBJ1-2; 10 bases align to TRBD1. V lost 3 bases and J lost 5; bases outside the gene matches: 12. Germline CDR1 reads MNHEY; CDR2 reads SMNVEV (reference sequence). There are 17 residues in the CDR3. The CDR3 DNA follows: TGTGCCAGCAGTTTCCACGGGGACAGGGGACTGCTTTATGGCTACACCTTC. This gives the protein CASSFHGDRGLLYGYTF.

V and J are TRBV3-1 (or the pseudogene TRBV3-2) and TRBJ1-2; TRBD1 is a possible D gene (5 bases). CDR1 and CDR2 (germline): LGHDT, YNNKEL (reference sequence). CDR3 size: 14 residues. V dropped 10 bases and J dropped 4 bases, with 19 bases sitting between them. CDR3 residues: CATAPTTASYGYTF. DNA of the CDR3: TGTGCCACCGCCCCCACGACAGCCTCCTATGGCTACACCTTC.

The gene calls are TRBV6-5 and TRBJ2-7, with 8 bases aligning to TRBD1. Germline-derived CDR1 and CDR2 are MNHEY and SVGAGI. CDR3 length: 15 amino acids. V gave up 5 bases and J gave up 5 bases; unmatched junction bases: 11. DNA for the CDR3: TGTGCCAGCAGTACCTCAGGGGGCCGTCCACACGAGCAGTACTTC. Protein: CASSTSGGRPHEQYF.

This rearrangement joins TRBV2 to TRBJ2-3; weak D call: TRBD1 (6 bases). This CDR3 is built from 16 residues. The ends were cut back, 6 bases at V and 3 bases at J, with 19 bases in the middle. Germline values: CDR1 SNHLY, CDR2 FYNNEI. The CDR3 loop reads CASRDLTGDVTDTQYF. The CDR3 bases are TGTGCCAGCAGGGATCTGACAGGAGATGTAACAGATACGCAGTATTTT.

This clone occurred a few times. V is TRBV5-1 and J is TRBJ1-1, with D hard to call. CDR1 and CDR2 from the germline V gene are SGHRS and YFSETQ. Between the trimmed V and J ends, which lost 2 bases and 1 base, there was a span of 9 bases. The CDR3 is 14 amino acids. For the CDR3, the DNA is TGCGCCAGCAGCTTTGACAAACCGAACACTGAAGCTTTCTTT. Translated, it gives CASSFDKPNTEAFF.

This clone was counted only a few times. The J gene is TRBJ2-5, the V gene TRBV19; the D gene could be TRBD1 or TRBD2 (5 bases each). V dropped 5 bases and J dropped 2 bases, with 15 bases sitting between them. The CDR3 covers 15 residues. Germline CDR1 is LNHDA and CDR2 is SQIVND (reference sequence). The DNA of the CDR3 is TGTGCCAGTAGTTCAGGGAGACTCTTACAAGAGACCCAGTACTTC. Its protein is CASSSGRLLQETQYF.

The V call is TRBV19, the J call TRBJ2-7, with D possibly matching TRBD2 (6 bases). V lost 1 base and J lost 0, with 7 bases in between. CDR1 and CDR2 from the germline V gene are LNHDA and SQIVND (reference sequence). CDR3 size: 14 residues. The CDR3 protein is CASSIAGVSYEQYF. The DNA for the CDR3 is TGTGCCAGTAGTATAGCGGGGGTCTCCTACGAGCAGTACTTC.

The chain has TRBV6-6 and TRBJ1-5; D is undetermined. The CDR3 spans 14 residues. V gave up 2 bases and J gave up 3 bases, with 8 bases separating them. The germline gives CDR1 MNHNY, CDR2 SVGAGI (reference sequence). CDR3 bases: TGTGCCAGCAGTTACATGAGTTCCAATCAGCCCCAGCATTTT. It specifies CASSYMSSNQPQHF.

V and J are TRBV20-1 and TRBJ1-2, with unresolved D. Per germline, CDR1 DFQATT and CDR2 SNEGSKA (reference sequence). The V end lost 2 bases, the J end lost 4 bases, and 5 bases lay between the germline ends. The length of the CDR3 is 11 residues. The CDR3 is CSARPGYGYTF. The CDR3, as DNA: TGCAGTGCTAGACCCGGCTATGGCTACACCTTC.

This sequence joins TRBV9 and TRBJ1-1, with D possibly being TRBD1 (5 bases). The CDR3 consists of 14 residues. Trimming removed 3 bases from V and 3 bases from J, with 12 bases in between. The germline gives CDR1 SGDLS, CDR2 YYNGEE. CDR3 DNA sequence: TGTGCCAGCAGCGCTAGGGGAGGGTACACTGAAGCTTTCTTT. Its protein product is CASSARGGYTEAFF.

The J gene is TRBJ1-1, the V gene TRBV5-1, with D unclear. The length of the CDR3 is 14 residues. Germline assignment: CDR1 SGHRS and CDR2 YFSETQ. V lost 0 bases and J lost 3, with 9 bases in between. The CDR3 sequence: CASSLEEGYTEAFF. Here the CDR3 DNA reads TGCGCCAGCAGCTTGGAGGAGGGTTACACTGAAGCTTTCTTT.

The genes are TRBV7-2 and TRBJ1-4; the D is unclear. This CDR3 is 12 amino acids long. CDR1 is SGHTA and CDR2 is FQGNSA in the germline V gene. V was cut by 5 bases and J by 8 bases, with 9 bases left in between. This CDR3 is CASSDPGEKLFF. The CDR3 bases are TGTGCCAGCAGCGACCCCGGGGAAAAACTGTTTTTT.

The chain is built from TRBV2 and TRBJ2-2; possibly TRBD2 for D (5 bases). The CDR3 is 15 residues long. Germline V gene data show CDR1 as SNHLY and CDR2 as FYNNEI. V was trimmed by 3 bases and J by 0 bases, leaving 8 bases between them. CDR3 DNA: TGTGCCAGCAGTGATCGGACTTCGAACACCGGGGAGCTGTTTTTT. Protein product: CASSDRTSNTGELFF.

The chain has TRBV18 and TRBJ2-5; D gene ambiguous. Germline V CDR1 and CDR2: KGHSH, LQKENI. The V gene lost 0 bases and the J gene lost 2 bases, with 10 bases spanning the gap. The CDR3 loop spans 15 amino acids. The CDR3 loop is CASSPPGPLQETQYF. The CDR3 coding sequence is TGTGCCAGCTCACCACCGGGTCCCCTACAAGAGACCCAGTACTTC.

The chain uses TRBV18 and TRBJ2-2, with D perhaps TRBD1 or TRBD2 (5 bases each). With 6 bases removed from V and 0 bases from J, the gap between germline ends came to 17 bases. The CDR3 is 17 amino acids. Per the germline V gene, CDR1 is KGHSH and CDR2 is LQKENI. The CDR3 reads CASSLLGTATNTGELFF. The DNA for the CDR3 is TGTGCCAGCTCCCTCCTAGGGACCGCTACGAACACCGGGGAGCTGTTTTTT.